This T cell receptor (beta chain) is drawn from a study of control samples from healthy donors and cancer patients. Measured with immunoSEQ multiplex PCR; TCRdb has only the in-frame clones, and not every one. The data hold around 140,000 clones, with under 95% observed a single time. Germline V CDR1 and CDR2: MDHEN, SYDVKM. J gave up 4 bases and V 8 bases, and 3 bases lay outside the gene matches. The CDR3 has 13 amino acids. The sample holds one count of this clone. The chain employs TRBV28 and TRBJ2-2, with 8 nucleotides matching TRBD1. The sequenced material came from blood. The sequence was obtained from a man between 18 and 35 years old in good health. Here the CDR3 reads CASQGATTGELFF. The CDR3 DNA reads TGTGCCAGCCAGGGGGCGACCACCGGGGAGCTGTTTTTT.